The next 7 T cell receptor beta chains were all read from a single sample in a study of blood T cells in healthy people across ages. A J-beta primer mix and a sample-barcoded 5' primer were used in a second PCR of about 7 to 12 cycles. TCRdb processed the 5' RACE reads anew with MiXCR; each CDR3 protein has one entry. The data contain approximately 790,000 distinct CDR3 sequences, approximately 67% of them singletons. Sample: blood. The receptors were gathered from a man aged 25 to 45 in good health.

The chain links TRBV14 to TRBJ1-2, with a tentative D call TRBD1 (6 bases). CDR3 length: 13 residues. Looked up from germline, CDR1 is SGHDN and CDR2 is FVKESK. V shed 5 bases and J shed 6 bases, with 13 bases lying between them. The CDR3 DNA is TGTGCCAGCAGCTATACGGGGGCCAATGGCTACACCTTC. Protein sequence: CASSYTGANGYTF.

The chain recombines TRBV20-1 with TRBJ2-4; tentatively, D is TRBD2 (6 bases). The end of the DNA aligns better with TRBJ2-5, so the J call may be wrong. This CDR3 has 15 amino acids. Germline V lookup: CDR1 DFQATT, CDR2 SNEGSKA (reference sequence). The CDR3 DNA follows: TGCAGTGCTAGGGAGGCGGGGTTGGGAAAAGAGACCCAGTACTTC. Its protein is CSAREAGLGKETQYF.

The chain is built from TRBV7-2 and TRBJ2-1; D ambiguous. The CDR3 totals 17 residues. The germline V gene has CDR1 SGHTA and CDR2 FQGNSA. Trimming removed 0 bases at V and 0 bases at J, with 12 bases between. The DNA of the CDR3 is TGTGCCAGCAGCTTAGCTTCATCAGGCGGCTCCTACAATGAGCAGTTCTTC. Translating gives CASSLASSGGSYNEQFF.

This clonotype was observed a handful of times. The chain is built from TRBV12-3 or TRBV12-4 and TRBJ2-6; 7 nucleotides match TRBD2. Germline trimming cut 0 bases from V and 0 bases from J; bases unmatched to any gene: 8. The CDR3 contains 19 residues. The CDR3 reads CASSLAGGTDLSGANVLTF. In DNA form, the CDR3 reads TGTGCCAGCAGTTTAGCGGGAGGGACCGACCTCTCTGGGGCCAACGTCCTGACTTTC.

The rearrangement links TRBV28 to TRBJ1-1; D unclear. Trimming removed 7 bases from V and 1 base from J, with 4 bases in between. Germline CDR1 and CDR2: MDHEN and SYDVKM. The CDR3 length is 11 residues. CDR3 region: CASTGNTEAFF. CDR3 sequence (DNA): TGTGCCAGCACGGGGAACACTGAAGCTTTCTTT.

CDR3 bases: TGTGCCAGCATCGGGCAACCCTCTGGCACAGATACGCAGTATTTT. Amino acid sequence: CASIGQPSGTDTQYF. This rearrangement joins TRBV6-6 to TRBJ2-3, with no clear D. The CDR3 is made up of 15 amino acids. The germline gives CDR1 MNHNY, CDR2 SVGAGI (reference sequence). V was clipped by 7 bases and J by 1 base, with 15 bases between them.

V usage is TRBV7-2 and J usage is TRBJ2-5; either TRBD1 or TRBD2 may fit D (6 bases each). CDR1 SGHTA and CDR2 FQGNSA come from the germline V gene. V dropped 2 bases and J dropped 5 bases, with 15 bases sitting between them. The CDR3 is 15 residues long. The CDR3 nucleotides read TGTGCCAGCAGCTTAATCCCGGGGGCTAGGGAGACCCAGTACTTC. Amino acids: CASSLIPGARETQYF.